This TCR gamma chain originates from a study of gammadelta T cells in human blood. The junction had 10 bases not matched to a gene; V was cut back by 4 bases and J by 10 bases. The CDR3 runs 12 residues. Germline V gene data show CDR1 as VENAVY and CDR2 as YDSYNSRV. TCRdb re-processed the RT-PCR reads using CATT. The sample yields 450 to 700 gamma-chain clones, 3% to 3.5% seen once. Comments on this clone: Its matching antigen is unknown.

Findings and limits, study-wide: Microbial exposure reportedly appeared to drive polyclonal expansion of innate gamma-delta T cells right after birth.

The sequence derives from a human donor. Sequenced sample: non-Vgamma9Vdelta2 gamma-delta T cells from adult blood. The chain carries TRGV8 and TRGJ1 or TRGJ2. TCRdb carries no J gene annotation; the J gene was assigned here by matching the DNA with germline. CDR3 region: CATWDPPGKKLF. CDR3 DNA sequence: TGTGCCACCTGGGACCCCCCGGGGAAGAAACTCTTT.